A single T cell receptor beta chain is shown here with its context. Its specificity is not known. Germline V CDR1 and CDR2: MGHDK, SYGVNS. The CDR3 contains 18 residues. J gave up 4 bases and V 4 bases, and 9 bases lay outside the gene matches. The sample belongs to a study of beta chain features in type 1 diabetes. Study outcomes and limitations: Patients and controls would share equally any PCR tilt toward shorter templates. Unsettled here was the matter of whether HLA type influences TCRB rearrangement.

The isolated RNA, all of it, was reverse transcribed, so expressed TCRB transcripts were what got sequenced. Libraries were prepared by immunoSEQ multiplex PCR; TCRdb keeps only in-frame clonotypes and omits some of them. The sample contains about 230,000 clones, around 10% of which appear only once. Via CD45RO/CCR7/CD25/CD127/CD95/CD27, cells of the CD4+ naive, central memory, regulatory and stem cell-like memory subsets were sorted. All sorted populations exceeded 95% purity. The receptor was isolated from a woman aged 18-35 years in good health. V and J are TRBV25-1 and TRBJ2-5, with 16 bases fitting TRBD2. Source material: naive CD4+ T cells from blood. The CDR3 DNA is TGTGCCAGCAGTGGGGGACTAGCGGGAGGGCCTTGGGGAGAGACCCAGTACTTC. Translating it yields CASSGGLAGGPWGETQYF.